This T cell receptor beta chain is drawn from a study of blood T cell repertoires in COVID-19. The method was immunoSEQ multiplex PCR; TCRdb's version includes in-frame clones alone and lacks a portion of them. The sample contains over 150,000 clones, around 80% of which appear only once. This clone occurred a few times. This receptor was taken from a human donor in a cohort sampled during active COVID-19. The sequenced material came from peripheral blood.

DNA for the CDR3: TGCGCCAGCAGCCAAGTCGGACTAGCGGGGGAGACCTACGAGCAGTACTTC. The encoded protein is CASSQVGLAGETYEQYF. The chain carries TRBV4-1 and TRBJ2-7; 13 bases fit TRBD2. CDR1 and CDR2 from the germline V gene are MGHRA and YSYEKL. This CDR3 comprises 17 residues. Losses at the gene ends were 1 base for V and 2 bases for J; bases not matched to a gene: 5.